The entry below gives a single TCR beta chain sequence along with its context. This clone was counted a single time. Its antigen is currently not known. Base qualities are missing; no much larger clone stands one base away. The protocol used for the library was the immunoSEQ multiplex PCR assay. A mixture of 60 forward primers for TCR Vbeta segments and 13 reverse primers for TCR Jbeta segments was used in the multiplex PCR. Amplification of the CDR3 region of rearranged TCR beta genes was performed with a multiplex PCR assay on genomic DNA. The Illumina HiSeq System was used to sequence the amplified TCR beta libraries as 87-base-pair reads. On the study's bioinformatics: Across the roughly 670 repertoires, a later analysis counted 78 million or so unique TCR beta chains, roughly 11 million of which were shared by at least two donors. Raw reads were error-corrected and collapsed into unique sequences with a nearest-neighbor algorithm that merged closely related sequences to remove PCR and sequencing errors. V, D and J gene segments were assigned by aligning CDR3 sequences to IMGT reference sequences. For a sequence to be retained, at least a six-nucleotide match to both a V gene segment and a J gene segment was required. Rearrangements were called productive when the CDR3 lacked stop codons and stayed in frame with V and J; all others were non-productive. CDR3 was defined according to IMGT convention as the region running from the second conserved V-encoded cysteine to the conserved J-encoded phenylalanine. The earlier analysis of fewer than 750 of the donors excluded sequences that lacked an unambiguous match to a single V gene segment. In an earlier analysis of 587 of the donors, V segments were called functional above 56.7% productive rearrangements and were called segregating when the between-donor standard deviation exceeded 5%. A statistical classification framework was built for diagnosing cytomegalovirus status from the catalog of TCR beta chain sequences. In a later analysis, TCR nucleotide sequences were compared against IMGT/GENE-DB human TR gene sequences so that V and J genes could be assigned. In a later analysis, CDR3 sequences and most-parsimonious VDJ recombination scenarios were assigned using the TCRdist pipeline. A later analysis defined each TCR beta chain by its CDR3 amino acid sequence plus V-gene family, and excluded reads lacking a unique V-gene family. A later analysis removed roughly 590 highly shared, low-generation-probability nucleotide sequences to deal with suspected cross-contamination and a sequencing artifact. For each public chain, a later analysis derived a clonal expansion index from normalized ranks of inferred template counts within each repertoire. Generation probabilities in a later analysis came from a VDJ recombination model fitted to out-of-frame rearrangements, and those results were checked against IGoR. In a later analysis, TCR-TCR, TCR-HLA and TCR-CMV co-occurrence was scored with hypergeometric tests, and a repertoire-size bias correction was applied to TCR pairs. False discovery rates were estimated in a later analysis by permuting HLA or CMV assignments 20 times. In a later analysis, co-occurring TCRs were grouped with DBSCAN, and TCRdist sequence similarity was added when clustering was performed within HLA-allele-positive subsets. Repertoires with fewer than 30,000 or more than 120,000 public chains were left out of co-occurrence clustering, as were about 5 repertoires with anomalous nucleotide sharing. Sourced from immuneACCESS, this table was stored by TCRdb with only in-frame sequences that have V and J called. A share of the clones is absent; for the studies checked, an unresolved V gene accounts for under half, and the remainder has no known explanation. That table gives V, J and clone size, and the DNA gave D and trimming. Counted in this sample were 220,000 or so clones; more than 65% of them appeared once. The top ten clones comprise approximately 1.9% of the sample.

This sample was taken from a study of cytomegalovirus exposure and HLA in healthy donors (dated by TCRdb to about 2017). In the study overall: An earlier analysis of approximately 640 of the donors reported 276 Gb of sequence data and 100 million to 140 million unique TCR beta sequences from 150 million to 200 million T cells. A later genetic analysis used genome-wide SNP genotypes for about 60% of the roughly 700 donors, treating that subset as a discovery cohort. In addition to the first cohort of 666 subjects, a separate validation cohort of approximately 130 different subjects was used. An early release that covered fewer than 800 HLA-typed donors contained around 300 gigabases of sequencing data and tens of millions of unique TCR sequences. Rather than using new phenotypic data, the later analysis identified candidate immune exposures from TCR beta sequences and from how often those sequences occurred across donors. The number of donors typed differed by locus, with roughly 620-640 for A, B, C, DRB1 and DQB1, about 500 for DQA1, 600 to 610 for DPA1, and approximately 470 for DPB1. Among about 400 genotyped donors of the cohort, an average of roughly 230,000 unique TCR beta nucleotide sequences was sequenced per donor, of which roughly 17% were non-productive. In an earlier analysis of roughly 580 of the donors, high-throughput TCR beta sequencing was used to judge whether each TCR beta V gene segment behaved as functional or pseudogenic. To predict cytomegalovirus infection status, the study brought together high-throughput TCR immunosequencing, statistical association of individual TCRs with disease status, and machine learning. HLA typing covered class I and class II loci at four-digit resolution. To study patterns of TCR occurrence, a later analysis re-analyzed previously published TCR beta repertoires from 600 to 750 donors and added high-resolution HLA genotyping. The study used immunosequencing to profile the T cell repertoires of about 670 subjects and linked those repertoires to cytomegalovirus serostatus. The study aimed to test whether signatures of past pathogen exposure could be identified by cataloging public T cell receptors. Every repertoire in the discovery cohort had been generated on one and the same sequencing platform. Among the roughly 400 genotyped donors, approximately 77% belonged to the genetic ancestry cluster associated with self-reported Caucasian donors. Donor age, sex, ethnicity and CMV serostatus were compiled alongside the repertoire data. Several DR-DQ haplotypes were handled as single units for association and clustering, since linkage in the cohort was strong.

V is pared back by 7 bases and J by 8 bases, with 18 bases lying between the germline termini. Inclusive of the bounding cysteine and phenylalanine, the CDR3 is 14 residues long. The DNA shown is the 42-base CDR3, in frame from base 1. Via the germline V gene, CDR1 is MNHNS and CDR2 SASEGT. Here is what the overall study found, with its caveats: An earlier analysis of some 560 of the donors showed that most TCR beta V segments appeared in productive rearrangements either about 87% or about 30% of the time, which broadly matched IMGT annotations. HLA typing was unavailable for some donors at each locus, so association tests used only the typed subset. Roughly uniform sequencing depth across donors was assumed in presence/absence analyses, although this assumption may not hold. A later analysis associated around 16,000 TCR beta sequences with specific HLA alleles at a false discovery rate of 0.05. The classifier was reported to diagnose cytomegalovirus status with high specificity and sensitivity in both the original and validation cohorts. A further reported finding was that TCR beta sequences accurately predicted the HLA-A and HLA-B alleles for most subjects in the first cohort. Linkage disequilibrium might explain the correlated functional status among segregating V segments, but an unknown experimental factor could not be excluded. A few of the identified cytomegalovirus-associated TCR beta chains were confirmed in vitro to be specific for cytomegalovirus antigens. Across donors, most TCR sequences were observed very rarely, whereas some public TCRs were present in many individuals. Strong co-occurrence of HLA alleles, especially DR and DQ, made assigning TCR associations to individual alleles difficult. An association between a missense DCLRE1C variant and V-gene and J-gene trimming of TCR beta chains was found in a later genetic analysis and replicated in an independent cohort. A total of 150 to 200 TCR beta chains were listed by the study as associated with cytomegalovirus. According to a later genetic analysis, donors in an Asian-associated ancestry cluster had fewer N-insertions in productive TCRs than the approximately 650-donor mean. Some IMGT-functional V segments, including TRBV6-2 and TRBV6-3, could not be told apart with the 87-base-pair reads, so those segments were excluded. In a later analysis, most CMV-associated TCR beta chains were found to appear HLA-restricted, with HLA associations seemingly driven largely by CMV exposure. According to a later analysis, parvovirus B19, influenza, CMV and Epstein-Barr virus appeared linked to several top co-occurrence clusters. In a later analysis, HLA-associated TCR beta chains were found to be more clonally expanded and to have lower generation probabilities than equally common non-associated chains. A cluster of highly shared sequence variants was judged likely to be a technical artifact of the sequencing pipeline. Immune exposure information for the cohort was limited to CMV serostatus. According to a later analysis, TCR association rates differed among HLA loci, with DRB1 alleles showing the most associated TCRs and HLA-C alleles showing the fewest. The cohort was sequenced for TCR beta chains only, and without alpha or paired-chain data the features that could be detected were limited. The earlier analysis of nearly 600 of the donors excluded 15 to 20 rarely observed V segments, including chromosome 9 orphons, because counts were too low. According to the authors, the approach could potentially be generalized to other disease states and immunological phenotypes.

The cohort was made up of roughly 670 healthy bone marrow donors. At the time of sampling, all cohort members were nominally healthy, though unrecorded immune exposures were likely present. The donor was CMV seronegative and belonged to the group of around 400 seronegative cohort members. A peripheral blood sample was provided by each donor, and peripheral blood mononuclear cells were used for TCR beta sequencing. Genomic DNA extraction from the blood cell samples was performed with the Qiagen DNeasy Blood Extraction Kit. The origin of this receptor is a woman in her thirties in good health and CMV-seronegative. Source material: PBMCs. The V gene is TRBV6-1 and the J gene is TRBJ1-5; the D gene is possibly TRBD1, with 6 bases matching. The base sequence is TGTGCCAGCACCTCGGGACAAGGTAGTAAGCCCCAGCATTTT. Its coded protein is CASTSGQGSKPQHF.